Listed below are T cell receptor beta chains from one sample, sequenced in a study of T cells in Graves' hyperthyroidism and ophthalmopathy. From the multiplex PCR reads, TCRdb called clonotypes with MiXCR, one entry per CDR3 protein. The sample includes around 340,000 distinct CDR3 sequences, roughly 18% of them seen just once. The material sequenced was blood. The origin of the receptors is a woman aged 50 to 60 with Graves' hyperthyroidism. CDR3s include the opening cysteine and the closing phenylalanine or tryptophan. A D gene is named only where the DNA matches it firmly. Rows give clone size only sometimes, using once, few, many, or a class for an expanded clone.

CDR3	DNA	J	V	size	D
CAWSVLPGGTEAFF	TGTGCCTGGAGTGTACTACCAGGGGGCACTGAAGCTTTCTTT	TRBJ1-1	TRBV30	.	TRBD1
CASSLGGQDYGYTF	TGTGCCAGCAGCTTAGGGGGACAGGACTATGGCTACACCTTC	TRBJ1-2	TRBV7-2	many	TRBD1
CASSLGLYNEKLFF	TGCGCCAGCAGCTTGGGCCTTTATAATGAAAAACTGTTTTTT	TRBJ1-4	TRBV5-1	few	.
CASSPSPPGLAPQETQYF	TGTGCCAGCAGCCCCTCTCCGCCGGGACTAGCGCCCCAAGAGACCCAGTACTTC	TRBJ2-5	TRBV3-1	many	TRBD2
CASRRGGRAVNEQFF	TGTGCCAGTAGACGAGGCGGGAGGGCGGTCAATGAGCAGTTCTTC	TRBJ2-1	TRBV19	.	TRBD2
CASSYSVASGGRTDTQYF	TGTGCCAGCAGTTACTCGGTCGCTAGCGGGGGGCGCACAGATACGCAGTATTTT	TRBJ2-3	TRBV6-2/TRBV6-3	many	TRBD2
CASSGGDEQFF	TGTGCCAGCAGTGGGGGGGATGAGCAGTTCTTC	TRBJ2-1	TRBV25-1	many	.
CASSLARGGYGYTF	TGTGCCAGCAGCTTAGCTCGGGGTGGCTATGGCTACACCTTC	TRBJ1-2	TRBV7-2	many	.
CASGETSGSEYF	TGTGCTAGTGGTGAGACTAGCGGGAGCGAGTACTTC	TRBJ2-7	TRBV12-5	.	TRBD2
CASSHRQGGDEQFF	TGTGCCAGCAGCCATAGACAGGGTGGCGATGAGCAGTTCTTC	TRBJ2-1	TRBV3-1	few	TRBD1
CASSLATENEQFF	TGCGCCAGCAGCTTGGCCACGGAGAATGAGCAGTTCTTC	TRBJ2-1	TRBV5-1	many	.
CATLLGQELDTQYF	TGTGCCACTCTGCTGGGACAGGAGTTAGATACGCAGTATTTT	TRBJ2-3	TRBV6-1	many	TRBD1
CASSVGAPPLPDTF	TGTGCCAGCAGCGTAGGAGCCCCCCCCTTGCCCGACACCTTC	TRBJ1-2	TRBV9	few	.
CASSLRTATALETQYF	TGTGCCAGCAGCTTAAGGACAGCCACGGCGTTGGAGACCCAGTACTTC	TRBJ2-5	TRBV7-8	.	.
CASSGQGREPQHF	TGTGCCAGCAGCGGACAGGGGAGGGAGCCCCAGCATTTT	TRBJ1-5	TRBV27	few	TRBD1
CATSQGLNTDTQYF	TGTGCCACCAGCCAAGGACTTAACACAGATACGCAGTATTTT	TRBJ2-3	TRBV24-1	.	.
CSAGVGAGETQYF	TGCAGTGCTGGGGTTGGGGCGGGAGAGACCCAGTACTTC	TRBJ2-5	TRBV20-1	many	.
CASSQDHRLAGQLNEQYF	TGTGCCAGCAGCCAAGACCATAGACTAGCGGGACAGTTGAACGAGCAGTACTTC	TRBJ2-7	TRBV3-1	many	TRBD2
CATSRDRAPRYF	TGTGCCACCAGCAGAGATCGGGCTCCTCGGTACTTC	TRBJ2-5	TRBV15	few	.
CASSFPGQTFRVVLFF	TGTGCCAGCAGTTTCCCTGGGCAGACCTTTAGGGTAGTACTGTTTTTT	TRBJ1-4	TRBV28	.	.
CASSVDAGNGYTF	TGTGCCAGCAGCGTAGACGCGGGAAATGGCTACACCTTC	TRBJ1-2	TRBV9	few	.
CASSPRPGRGETQYF	TGTGCCAGCAGTCCCCGACCGGGGCGGGGGGAGACCCAGTACTTC	TRBJ2-5	TRBV6-1	many	TRBD2
CASSGVDSLTSHGYTF	TGTGCCAGCAGCGGGGTTGACAGCCTAACAAGCCATGGCTACACCTTC	TRBJ1-2	TRBV5-6	many	.
CASSSVGQGSSETQYF	TGCGCCAGCAGCTCGGTCGGACAGGGAAGTAGTGAGACCCAGTACTTC	TRBJ2-5	TRBV5-1	.	TRBD1
CASSEKVF	TGTGCCAGCAGTGAAAAAGTCTTC	TRBJ2-1	TRBV6-1	.	.
CASSIEFREPYNEQFF	TGTGCCAGTAGTATAGAGTTCAGGGAGCCCTACAATGAGCAGTTCTTC	TRBJ2-1	TRBV19	.	.
CASSQDRQYGYTF	TGTGCCAGCAGCCAAGATCGCCAGTATGGCTACACCTTC	TRBJ1-2	TRBV3-1	many	.
CASSHWGVYSGNTIYF	TGTGCCAGCAGCCATTGGGGAGTTTACTCTGGAAACACCATATATTTT	TRBJ1-3	TRBV14	.	.
CATSGTGVDNEQFF	TGTGCCACCAGCGGGACAGGGGTGGACAATGAGCAGTTCTTC	TRBJ2-1	TRBV24-1	few	TRBD1
CASSFHPNTEAFF	TGTGCCAGCAGTTTCCACCCGAACACTGAAGCTTTCTTT	TRBJ1-1	TRBV27	many	.
CASSFPGPGGAKNIQYF	TGTGCCAGCAGCTTCCCCGGACCAGGGGGAGCCAAAAACATTCAGTACTTC	TRBJ2-4	TRBV7-2	many	TRBD1
CASGRQGALNTEAFF	TGTGCCAGCGGAAGACAGGGGGCGTTGAACACTGAAGCTTTCTTT	TRBJ1-1	TRBV28	.	TRBD1
CASSPFLDEQYF	TGTGCCAGCTCACCCTTTTTGGACGAGCAGTACTTC	TRBJ2-7	TRBV18	many	.
CSGSGLAANEQFF	TGCAGTGGTTCGGGACTAGCGGCCAATGAGCAGTTCTTC	TRBJ2-1	TRBV20-1	few	TRBD2
CASSGTSGSTDTQYF	TGTGCCAGCAGTGGGACTAGCGGGAGTACCGATACGCAGTATTTT	TRBJ2-3	TRBV2	many	TRBD2
CATSDFQGQETQYF	TGTGCCACCAGTGATTTCCAGGGGCAAGAGACCCAGTACTTC	TRBJ2-5	TRBV24-1	few	.
CASSLGVSDEQYF	TGTGCCAGCAGCTTAGGGGTCTCCGACGAGCAGTACTTC	TRBJ2-7	TRBV11-2	many	.
CASSAGGEPQHF	TGTGCCAGCAGTGCAGGGGGGGAGCCCCAGCATTTT	TRBJ1-5	TRBV28	once	TRBD1